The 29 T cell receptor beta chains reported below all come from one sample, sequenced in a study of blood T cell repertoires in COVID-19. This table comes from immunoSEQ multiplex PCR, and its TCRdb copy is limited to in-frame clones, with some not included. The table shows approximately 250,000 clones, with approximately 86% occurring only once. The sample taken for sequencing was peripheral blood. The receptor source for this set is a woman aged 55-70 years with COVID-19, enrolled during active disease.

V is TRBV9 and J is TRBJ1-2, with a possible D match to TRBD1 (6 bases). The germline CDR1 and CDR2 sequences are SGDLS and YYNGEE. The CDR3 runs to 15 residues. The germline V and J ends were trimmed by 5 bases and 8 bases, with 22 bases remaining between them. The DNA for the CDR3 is TGTGCCAGCAGTCTGACGGGGGGGCAGGGCGGCGGCTACACCTTC. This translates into CASSLTGGQGGGYTF. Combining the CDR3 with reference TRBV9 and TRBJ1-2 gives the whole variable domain DSGVTQTPKHLITATGQRVTLRCSPRSGDLSVYWYQQSLDQGLQFLIQYYNGEERAKGNILERFSAQQFPDLHSELNLSSLELGDSALYFCASSLTGGQGGGYTFGSGTRLTVV.

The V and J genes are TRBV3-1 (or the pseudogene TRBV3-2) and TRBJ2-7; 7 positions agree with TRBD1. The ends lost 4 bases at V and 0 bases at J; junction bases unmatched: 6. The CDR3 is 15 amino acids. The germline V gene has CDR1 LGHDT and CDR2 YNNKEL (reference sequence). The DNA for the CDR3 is TGTGCCAGCAGCCTCCGACAGGGTATCTCCTACGAGCAGTACTTC. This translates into CASSLRQGISYEQYF.

The CDR3 is CASSSNRGYEQYF. DNA for the CDR3: TGTGCCAGCAGTTCGAACAGGGGGTACGAGCAGTACTTC. This rearrangement joins TRBV6-5 to TRBJ2-7, with 8 bases aligning to TRBD1. The germline CDR1 and CDR2 sequences are MNHEY and SVGAGI. V shed 4 bases and J 4 bases; nucleotides not matched to a gene: 3. This CDR3 has 13 residues.

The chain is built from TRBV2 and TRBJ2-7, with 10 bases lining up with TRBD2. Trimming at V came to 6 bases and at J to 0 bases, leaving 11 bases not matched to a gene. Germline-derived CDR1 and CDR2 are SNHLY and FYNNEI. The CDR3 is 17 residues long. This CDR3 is CASSPRTSGPFSYEQYF. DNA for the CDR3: TGTGCCAGCAGCCCTCGGACTAGCGGACCATTCTCCTACGAGCAGTACTTC.

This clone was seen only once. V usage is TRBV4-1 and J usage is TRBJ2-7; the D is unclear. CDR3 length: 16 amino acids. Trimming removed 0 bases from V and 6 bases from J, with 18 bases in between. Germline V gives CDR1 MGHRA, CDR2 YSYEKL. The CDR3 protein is CASSQDEGQVDIEQYF. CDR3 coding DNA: TGCGCCAGCAGCCAAGATGAAGGTCAGGTTGACATCGAGCAGTACTTC.

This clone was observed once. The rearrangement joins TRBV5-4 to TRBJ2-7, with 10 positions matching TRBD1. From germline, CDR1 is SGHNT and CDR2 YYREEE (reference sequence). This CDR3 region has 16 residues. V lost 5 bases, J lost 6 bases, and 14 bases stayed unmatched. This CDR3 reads CASRAGGGQGFTEQYF. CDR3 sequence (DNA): TGTGCCAGCAGGGCTGGGGGGGGACAGGGGTTCACCGAGCAGTACTTC.

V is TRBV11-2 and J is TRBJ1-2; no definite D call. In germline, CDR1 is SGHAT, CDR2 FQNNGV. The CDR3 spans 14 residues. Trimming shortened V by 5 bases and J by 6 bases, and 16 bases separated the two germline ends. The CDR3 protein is CASSPVLLSDGYTF. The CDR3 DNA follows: TGTGCCAGCAGCCCCGTCTTGCTTAGTGATGGCTACACCTTC.

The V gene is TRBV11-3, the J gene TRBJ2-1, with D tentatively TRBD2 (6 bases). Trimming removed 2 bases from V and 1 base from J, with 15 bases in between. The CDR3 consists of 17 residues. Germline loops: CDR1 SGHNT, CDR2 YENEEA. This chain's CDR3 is CASSLTRGSTSYNEQFF. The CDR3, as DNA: TGTGCCAGCAGCTTAACCCGGGGGAGCACGTCCTACAATGAGCAGTTCTTC.

As DNA, the CDR3 is TGTGCCAGCTCACCAGGGCAGTATAATCAGCCCCAGCATTTT. Translated, it gives CASSPGQYNQPQHF. The chain has TRBV18 and TRBJ1-5; D remains unclear. This CDR3 is 14 amino acids long. Trimming took 2 bases from V and 4 from J, leaving 9 bases between them. From germline, CDR1 is KGHSH and CDR2 LQKENI.

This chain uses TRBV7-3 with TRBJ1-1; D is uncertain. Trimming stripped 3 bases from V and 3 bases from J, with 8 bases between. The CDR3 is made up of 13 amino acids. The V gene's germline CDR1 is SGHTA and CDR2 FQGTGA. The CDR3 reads CASSLSTYTEAFF. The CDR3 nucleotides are TGTGCCAGCAGCTTGAGTACGTACACTGAAGCTTTCTTT.

The CDR3 DNA reads TGTGCCAGCAGTATGAGACAGGGGGCGCGTAATGAAAAACTGTTTTTT. Protein product: CASSMRQGARNEKLFF. The chain carries TRBV28 and TRBJ1-4, with 10 bases lining up with TRBD1. J lost 4 bases, V lost 5 bases, and 7 bases had no gene match. The CDR3 has 16 residues. CDR1 and CDR2 (germline): MDHEN, SYDVKM.

CDR3 residues: CASSYLRLAGQYNEQFF. DNA for the CDR3: TGTGCCAGCAGTTACCTCCGACTAGCGGGACAATACAATGAGCAGTTCTTC. This rearrangement joins TRBV6-2 or TRBV6-3 to TRBJ2-1; 11 positions match TRBD2. V lost 2 bases and J lost 4; bases outside the gene matches: 7. Germline V gives CDR1 MNHEY, CDR2 SVGEGT. The CDR3 covers 17 residues.

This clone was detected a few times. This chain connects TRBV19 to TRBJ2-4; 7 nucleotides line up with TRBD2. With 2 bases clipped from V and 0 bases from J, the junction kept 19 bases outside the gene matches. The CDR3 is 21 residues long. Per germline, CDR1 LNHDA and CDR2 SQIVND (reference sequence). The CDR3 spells CASSIYFGGRLPLRAKNIQYF. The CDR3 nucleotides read TGTGCCAGTAGTATATATTTCGGGGGGAGACTGCCCCTCAGAGCCAAAAACATTCAGTACTTC.

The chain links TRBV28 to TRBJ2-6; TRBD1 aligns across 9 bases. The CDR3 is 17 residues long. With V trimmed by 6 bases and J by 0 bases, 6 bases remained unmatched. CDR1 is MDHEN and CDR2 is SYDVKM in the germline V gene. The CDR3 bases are TGTGCCAGCAGCGTCTTACAGGGGGCCTCTGGGGCCAACGTCCTGACTTTC. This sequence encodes CASSVLQGASGANVLTF. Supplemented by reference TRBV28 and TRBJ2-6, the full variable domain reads DVKVTQSSRYLVKRTGEKVFLECVQDMDHENMFWYRQDPGLGLRLIYFSYDVKMKEKGDIPEGYSVSREKKERFSLILESASTNQTSMYLCASSVLQGASGANVLTFGAGSRLTVL.

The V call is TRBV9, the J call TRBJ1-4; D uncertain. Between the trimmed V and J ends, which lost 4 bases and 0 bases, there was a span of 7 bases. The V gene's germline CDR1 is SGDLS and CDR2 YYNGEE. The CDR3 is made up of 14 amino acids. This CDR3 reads CASSLSATNEKLFF. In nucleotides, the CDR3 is TGTGCCAGCAGCCTCAGCGCAACTAATGAAAAACTGTTTTTT.

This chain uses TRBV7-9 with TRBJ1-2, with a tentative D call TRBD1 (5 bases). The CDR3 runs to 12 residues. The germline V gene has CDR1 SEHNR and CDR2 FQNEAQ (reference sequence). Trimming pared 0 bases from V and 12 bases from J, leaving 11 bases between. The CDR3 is CASSLAPGKDTF. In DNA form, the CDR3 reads TGTGCCAGCAGCTTAGCGCCAGGGAAGGACACCTTC.

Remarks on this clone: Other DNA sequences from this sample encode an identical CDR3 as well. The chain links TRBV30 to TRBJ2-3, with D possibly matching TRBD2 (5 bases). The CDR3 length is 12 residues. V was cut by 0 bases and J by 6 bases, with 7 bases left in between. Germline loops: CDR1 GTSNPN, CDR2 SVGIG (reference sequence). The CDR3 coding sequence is TGTGCCTGGAGTGTAGGCGGGGATACGCAGTATTTT. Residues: CAWSVGGDTQYF. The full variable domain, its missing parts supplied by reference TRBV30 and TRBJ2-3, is SQTIHQWPATLVQPVGSPLSLECTVEGTSNPNLYWYRQAAGRGLQLLFYSVGIGQISSEVPQNLSASRPQDRQFILSSKKLLLSDSGFYLCAWSVGGDTQYFGPGTRLTVL.

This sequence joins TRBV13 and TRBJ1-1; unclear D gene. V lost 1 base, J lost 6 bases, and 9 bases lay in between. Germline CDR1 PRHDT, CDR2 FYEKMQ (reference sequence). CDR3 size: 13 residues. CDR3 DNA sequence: TGTGCCAGCAGCTTAGTAATTCGAGCTGAAGCTTTCTTT. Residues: CASSLVIRAEAFF.

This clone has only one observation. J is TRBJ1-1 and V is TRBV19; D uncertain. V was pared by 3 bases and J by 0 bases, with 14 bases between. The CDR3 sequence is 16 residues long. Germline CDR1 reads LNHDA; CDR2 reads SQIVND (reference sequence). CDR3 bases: TGTGCCAGTAGTATGGAGATCATCAGTGTGAACACTGAAGCTTTCTTT. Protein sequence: CASSMEIISVNTEAFF.

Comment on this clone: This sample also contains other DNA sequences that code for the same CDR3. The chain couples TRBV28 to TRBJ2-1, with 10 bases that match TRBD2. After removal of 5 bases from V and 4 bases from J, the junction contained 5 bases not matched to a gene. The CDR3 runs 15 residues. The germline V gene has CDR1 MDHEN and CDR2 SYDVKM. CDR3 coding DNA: TGTGCCAGCAGTCCAAGCGGGAGGGGTTACAATGAGCAGTTCTTC. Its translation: CASSPSGRGYNEQFF.

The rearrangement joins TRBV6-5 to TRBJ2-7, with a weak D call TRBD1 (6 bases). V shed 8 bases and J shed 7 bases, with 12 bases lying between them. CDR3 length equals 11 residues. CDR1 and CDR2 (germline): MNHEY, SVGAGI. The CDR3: CASSGAREQYF. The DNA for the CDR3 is TGTGCCAGCTCAGGGGCTCGAGAGCAGTACTTC.

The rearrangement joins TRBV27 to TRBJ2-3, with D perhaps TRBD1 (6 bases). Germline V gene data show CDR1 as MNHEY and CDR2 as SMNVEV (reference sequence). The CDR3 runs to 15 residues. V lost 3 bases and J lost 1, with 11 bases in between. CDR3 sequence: CASSFRGYGTDTQYF. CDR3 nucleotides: TGTGCCAGCAGTTTCAGGGGATATGGCACAGATACGCAGTATTTT.

DNA of the CDR3: TGTGCCAGCTCACCGAGACAGGACTCCTCTGGAAACACCATATATTTT. It specifies CASSPRQDSSGNTIYF. This chain connects TRBV18 to TRBJ1-3, with a weak D call TRBD1 (6 bases). Between the trimmed V and J ends, which lost 3 bases and 0 bases, there was a span of 12 bases. The CDR3 runs to 16 residues. Germline V gene lookup returns CDR1 KGHSH and CDR2 LQKENI.

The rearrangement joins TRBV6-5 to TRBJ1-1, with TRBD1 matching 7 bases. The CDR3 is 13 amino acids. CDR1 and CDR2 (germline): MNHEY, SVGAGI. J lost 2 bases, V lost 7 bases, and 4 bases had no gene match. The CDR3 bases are TGTGCCAGCAAGACAGGGTTCAACACTGAAGCTTTCTTT. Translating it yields CASKTGFNTEAFF.

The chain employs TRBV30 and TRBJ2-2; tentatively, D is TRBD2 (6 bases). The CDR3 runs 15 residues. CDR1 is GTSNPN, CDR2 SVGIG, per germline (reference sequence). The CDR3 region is CGVLPGVVSAGELFF. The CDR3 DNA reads TGTGGTGTCCTACCGGGGGTTGTAAGCGCCGGGGAGCTGTTTTTT.

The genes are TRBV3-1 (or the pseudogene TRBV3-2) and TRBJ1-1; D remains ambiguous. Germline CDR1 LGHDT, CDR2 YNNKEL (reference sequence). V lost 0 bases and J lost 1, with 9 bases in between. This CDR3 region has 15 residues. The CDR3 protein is CASSQEKHGNTEAFF. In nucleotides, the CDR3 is TGTGCCAGCAGCCAAGAAAAGCATGGGAACACTGAAGCTTTCTTT.

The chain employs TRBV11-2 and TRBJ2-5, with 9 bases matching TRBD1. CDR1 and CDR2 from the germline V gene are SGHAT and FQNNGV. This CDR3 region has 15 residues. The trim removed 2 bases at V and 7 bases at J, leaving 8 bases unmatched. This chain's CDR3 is CASSLSGQGIGTQYF. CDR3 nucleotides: TGTGCCAGCAGCTTATCCGGACAGGGGATAGGGACCCAGTACTTC.

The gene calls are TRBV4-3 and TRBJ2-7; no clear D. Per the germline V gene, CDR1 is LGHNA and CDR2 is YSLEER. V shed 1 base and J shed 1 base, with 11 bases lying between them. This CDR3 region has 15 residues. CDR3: CASSQGLQNSYEQYF. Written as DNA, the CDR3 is TGCGCCAGCAGCCAAGGATTACAGAATTCCTACGAGCAGTACTTC.

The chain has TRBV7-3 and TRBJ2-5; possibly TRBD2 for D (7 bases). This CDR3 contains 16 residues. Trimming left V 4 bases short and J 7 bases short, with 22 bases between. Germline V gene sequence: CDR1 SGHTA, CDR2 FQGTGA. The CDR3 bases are TGTGCCAGCAGCTCCAGTCCGGGGGGACACTCTAGGACCCAGTACTTC. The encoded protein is CASSSSPGGHSRTQYF.